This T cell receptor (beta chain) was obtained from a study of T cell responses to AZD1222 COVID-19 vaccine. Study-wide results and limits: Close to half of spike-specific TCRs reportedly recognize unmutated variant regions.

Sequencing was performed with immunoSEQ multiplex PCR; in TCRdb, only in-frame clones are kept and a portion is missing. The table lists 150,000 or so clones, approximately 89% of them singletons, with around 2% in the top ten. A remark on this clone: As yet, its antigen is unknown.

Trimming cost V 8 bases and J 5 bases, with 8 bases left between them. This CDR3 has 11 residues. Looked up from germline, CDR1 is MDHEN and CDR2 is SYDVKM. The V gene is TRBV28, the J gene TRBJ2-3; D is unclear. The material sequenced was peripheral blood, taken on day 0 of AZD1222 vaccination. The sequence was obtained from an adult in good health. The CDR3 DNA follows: TGTGCCAGCGGGCCGGTAGATACGCAGTATTTT. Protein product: CASGPVDTQYF.